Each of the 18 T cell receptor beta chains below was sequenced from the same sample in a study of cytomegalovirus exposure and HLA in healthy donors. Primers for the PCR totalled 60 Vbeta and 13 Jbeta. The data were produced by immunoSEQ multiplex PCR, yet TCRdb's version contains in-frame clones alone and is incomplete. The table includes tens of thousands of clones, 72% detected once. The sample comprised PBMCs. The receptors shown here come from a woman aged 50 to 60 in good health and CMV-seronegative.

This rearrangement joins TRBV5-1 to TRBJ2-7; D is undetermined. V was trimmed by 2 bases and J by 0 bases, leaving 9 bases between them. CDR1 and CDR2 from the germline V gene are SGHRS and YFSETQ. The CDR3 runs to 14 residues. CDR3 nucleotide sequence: TGCGCCAGCAGCTTAACAGTAGGCTCCTACGAGCAGTACTTC. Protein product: CASSLTVGSYEQYF. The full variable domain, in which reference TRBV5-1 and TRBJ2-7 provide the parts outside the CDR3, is KAGVTQTPRYLIKTRGQQVTLSCSPISGHRSVSWYQQTPGQGLQFLFEYFSETQRNKGNFPGRFSGRQFSNSRSEMNVSTLELGDSALYLCASSLTVGSYEQYFGPGTRLTVT.

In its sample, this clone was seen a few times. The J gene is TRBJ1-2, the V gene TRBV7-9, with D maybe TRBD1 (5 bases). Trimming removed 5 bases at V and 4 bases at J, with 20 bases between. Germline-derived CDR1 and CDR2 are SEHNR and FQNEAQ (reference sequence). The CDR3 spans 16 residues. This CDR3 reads CASSVQRGSGPYGYTF. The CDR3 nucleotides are TGTGCCAGCAGCGTACAACGGGGGTCAGGACCCTATGGCTACACCTTC.

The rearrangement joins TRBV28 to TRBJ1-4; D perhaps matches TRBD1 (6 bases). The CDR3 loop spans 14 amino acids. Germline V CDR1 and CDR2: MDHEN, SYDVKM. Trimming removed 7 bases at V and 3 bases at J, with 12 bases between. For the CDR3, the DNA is TGTGCCAGCACCCAAGGGGGATCTAATGAAAAACTGTTTTTT. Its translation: CASTQGGSNEKLFF. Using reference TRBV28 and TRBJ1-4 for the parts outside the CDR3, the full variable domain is DVKVTQSSRYLVKRTGEKVFLECVQDMDHENMFWYRQDPGLGLRLIYFSYDVKMKEKGDIPEGYSVSREKKERFSLILESASTNQTSMYLCASTQGGSNEKLFFGSGTQLSVL.

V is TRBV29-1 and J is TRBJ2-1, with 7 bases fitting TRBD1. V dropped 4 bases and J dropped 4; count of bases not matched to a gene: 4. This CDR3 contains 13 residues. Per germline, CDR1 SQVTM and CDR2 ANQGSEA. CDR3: CSVGTGAYNEQFF. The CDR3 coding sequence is TGCAGCGTTGGCACAGGGGCTTACAATGAGCAGTTCTTC.

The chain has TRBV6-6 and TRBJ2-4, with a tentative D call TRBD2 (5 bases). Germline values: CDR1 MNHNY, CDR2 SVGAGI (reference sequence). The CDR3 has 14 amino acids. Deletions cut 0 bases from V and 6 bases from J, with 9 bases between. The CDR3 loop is CASSYSTEGNIQYF. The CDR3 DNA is TGTGCCAGCAGTTACTCTACTGAGGGAAACATTCAGTACTTC.

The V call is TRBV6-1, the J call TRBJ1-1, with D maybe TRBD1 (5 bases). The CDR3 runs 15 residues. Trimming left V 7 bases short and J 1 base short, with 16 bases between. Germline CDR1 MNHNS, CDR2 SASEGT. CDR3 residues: CASTPPGASNTEAFF. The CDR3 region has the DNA TGTGCCAGCACCCCACCTGGGGCTTCGAACACTGAAGCTTTCTTT.

CDR3 loop: CASSSTGLTSLNTEAFF. DNA for the CDR3: TGTGCCAGCAGTTCTACCGGCTTGACTAGCCTGAACACTGAAGCTTTCTTT. The genes are TRBV28 and TRBJ1-1, with D uncertain. The V end was cut by 4 bases, the J end by 0 bases, with 18 bases between. The germline CDR1 and CDR2 sequences are MDHEN and SYDVKM. This CDR3 is built from 17 residues.

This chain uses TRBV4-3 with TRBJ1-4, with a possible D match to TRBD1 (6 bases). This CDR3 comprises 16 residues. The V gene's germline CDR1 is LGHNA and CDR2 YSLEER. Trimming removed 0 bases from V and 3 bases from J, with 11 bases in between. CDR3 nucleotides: TGCGCCAGCAGCCAAGATTACAGGGCTGCTAATGAAAAACTGTTTTTT. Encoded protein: CASSQDYRAANEKLFF.

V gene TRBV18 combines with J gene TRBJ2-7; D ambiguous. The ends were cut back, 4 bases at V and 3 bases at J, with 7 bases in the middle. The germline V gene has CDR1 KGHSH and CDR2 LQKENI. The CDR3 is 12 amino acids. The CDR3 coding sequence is TGTGCCAGCTCACAACTGAACTACGAGCAGTACTTC. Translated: CASSQLNYEQYF.

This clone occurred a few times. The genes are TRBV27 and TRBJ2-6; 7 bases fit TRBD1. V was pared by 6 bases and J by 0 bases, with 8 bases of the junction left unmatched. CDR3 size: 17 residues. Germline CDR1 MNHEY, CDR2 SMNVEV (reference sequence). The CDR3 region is CASRKRTGDSGANVLTF. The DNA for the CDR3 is TGTGCCAGCAGGAAGCGTACAGGGGACTCTGGGGCCAACGTCCTGACTTTC.

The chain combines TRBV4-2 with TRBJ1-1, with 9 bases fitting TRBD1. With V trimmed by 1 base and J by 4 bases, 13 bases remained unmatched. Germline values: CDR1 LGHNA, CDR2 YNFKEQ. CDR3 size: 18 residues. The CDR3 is CASSQALFPGQGSTEAFF. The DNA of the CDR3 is TGTGCCAGCAGCCAAGCCCTCTTCCCGGGACAGGGTAGCACTGAAGCTTTCTTT.

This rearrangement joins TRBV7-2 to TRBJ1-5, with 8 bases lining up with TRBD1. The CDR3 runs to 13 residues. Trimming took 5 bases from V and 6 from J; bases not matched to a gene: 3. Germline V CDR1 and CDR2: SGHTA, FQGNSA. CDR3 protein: CASSPDRGQPQHF. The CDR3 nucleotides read TGTGCCAGCAGCCCAGACAGGGGTCAGCCCCAGCATTTT. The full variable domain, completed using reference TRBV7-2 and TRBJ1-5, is GAGVSQSPSNKVTEKGKDVELRCDPISGHTALYWYRQSLGQGLEFLIYFQGNSAPDKSGLPSDRFSAERTGGSVSTLTIQRTQQEDSAVYLCASSPDRGQPQHFGDGTRLSIL.

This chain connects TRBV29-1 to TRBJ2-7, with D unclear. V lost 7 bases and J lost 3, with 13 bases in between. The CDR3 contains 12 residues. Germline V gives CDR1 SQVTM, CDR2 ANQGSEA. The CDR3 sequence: CSARVSDYEQYV. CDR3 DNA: TGCAGCGCTCGGGTCAGCGACTACGAGCAGTACGTC.

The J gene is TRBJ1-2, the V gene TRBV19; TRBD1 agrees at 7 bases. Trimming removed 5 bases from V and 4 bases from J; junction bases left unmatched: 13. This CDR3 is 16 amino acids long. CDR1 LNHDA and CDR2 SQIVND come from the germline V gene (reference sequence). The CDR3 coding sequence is TGTGCCAGTAGTCCCGTCCTCGCAGGGACAGTCTATGGCTACACCTTC. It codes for CASSPVLAGTVYGYTF.

This CDR3 reads CASSYGPGAFEKLFF. Written as DNA, the CDR3 is TGTGCCAGCAGTTATGGGCCAGGGGCTTTTGAAAAACTGTTTTTT. The chain joins TRBV6-5 to TRBJ1-4; tentative D call: TRBD1 (6 bases). Looked up from germline, CDR1 is MNHEY and CDR2 is SVGAGI. The V end was cut by 3 bases, the J end by 7 bases, with 15 bases between. There are 15 residues in the CDR3.

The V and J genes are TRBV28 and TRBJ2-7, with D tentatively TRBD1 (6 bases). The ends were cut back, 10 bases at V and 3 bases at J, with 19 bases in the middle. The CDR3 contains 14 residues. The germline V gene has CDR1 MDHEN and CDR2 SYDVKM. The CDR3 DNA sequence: TGTGCCACGCATCAACAGGGTCCCTACTACGAGCAGTACTTC. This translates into CATHQQGPYYEQYF.

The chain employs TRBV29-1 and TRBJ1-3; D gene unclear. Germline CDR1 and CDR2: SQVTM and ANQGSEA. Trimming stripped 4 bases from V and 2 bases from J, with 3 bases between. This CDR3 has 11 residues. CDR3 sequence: CSVATGNTIYF. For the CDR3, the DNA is TGCAGCGTTGCAACTGGAAACACCATATATTTT.

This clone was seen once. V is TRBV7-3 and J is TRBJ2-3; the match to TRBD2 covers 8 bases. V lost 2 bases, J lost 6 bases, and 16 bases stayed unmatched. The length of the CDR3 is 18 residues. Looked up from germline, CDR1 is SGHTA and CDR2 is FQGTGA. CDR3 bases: TGTGCCAGCAGCTTAGAGCCACCGCGAGCGGGAGATTCGGATACGCAGTATTTT. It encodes CASSLEPPRAGDSDTQYF. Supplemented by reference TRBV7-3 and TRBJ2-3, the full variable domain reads GAGVSQTPSNKVTEKGKYVELRCDPISGHTALYWYRQSLGQGPEFLIYFQGTGAADDSGLPNDRFFAVRPEGSVSTLKIQRTERGDSAVYLCASSLEPPRAGDSDTQYFGPGTRLTVL.